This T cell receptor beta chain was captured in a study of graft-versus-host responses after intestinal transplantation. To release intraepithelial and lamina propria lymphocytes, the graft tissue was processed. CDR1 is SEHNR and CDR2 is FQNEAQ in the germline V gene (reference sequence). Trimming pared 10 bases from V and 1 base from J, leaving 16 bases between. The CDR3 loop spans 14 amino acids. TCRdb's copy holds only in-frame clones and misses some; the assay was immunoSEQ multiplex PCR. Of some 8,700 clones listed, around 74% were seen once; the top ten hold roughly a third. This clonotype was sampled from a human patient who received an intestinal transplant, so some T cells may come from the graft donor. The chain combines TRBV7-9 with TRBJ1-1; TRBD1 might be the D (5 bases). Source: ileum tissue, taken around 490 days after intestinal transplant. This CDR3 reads CAIAHDSGNTEAFF. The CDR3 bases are TGTGCCATCGCACATGACAGTGGGAACACTGAAGCTTTCTTT.